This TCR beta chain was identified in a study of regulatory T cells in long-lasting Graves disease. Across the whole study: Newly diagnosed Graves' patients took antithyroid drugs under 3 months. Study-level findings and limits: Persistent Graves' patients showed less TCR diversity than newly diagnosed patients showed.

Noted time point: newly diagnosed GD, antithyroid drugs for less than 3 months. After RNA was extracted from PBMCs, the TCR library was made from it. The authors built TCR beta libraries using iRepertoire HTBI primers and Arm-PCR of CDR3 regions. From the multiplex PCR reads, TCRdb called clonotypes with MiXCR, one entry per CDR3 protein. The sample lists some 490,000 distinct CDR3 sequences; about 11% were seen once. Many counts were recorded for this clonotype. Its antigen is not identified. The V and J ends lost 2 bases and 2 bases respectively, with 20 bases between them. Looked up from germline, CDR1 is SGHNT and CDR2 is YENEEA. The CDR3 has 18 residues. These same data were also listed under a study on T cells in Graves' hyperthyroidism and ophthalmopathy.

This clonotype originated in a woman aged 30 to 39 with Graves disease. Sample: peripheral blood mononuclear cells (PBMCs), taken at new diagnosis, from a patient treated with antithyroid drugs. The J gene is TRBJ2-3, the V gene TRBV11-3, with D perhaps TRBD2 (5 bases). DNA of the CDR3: TGTGCCAGCAGCTTATCCCTTCGGCTAGCCCAAGTCACAGATACGCAGTATTTT. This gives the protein CASSLSLRLAQVTDTQYF. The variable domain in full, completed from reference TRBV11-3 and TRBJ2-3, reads EAGVVQSPRYKIIEKKQPVAFWCNPISGHNTLYWYLQNLGQGPELLIRYENEEAVDDSQLPKDRFSAERLKGVDSTLKIQPAELGDSAVYLCASSLSLRLAQVTDTQYFGPGTRLTVL.